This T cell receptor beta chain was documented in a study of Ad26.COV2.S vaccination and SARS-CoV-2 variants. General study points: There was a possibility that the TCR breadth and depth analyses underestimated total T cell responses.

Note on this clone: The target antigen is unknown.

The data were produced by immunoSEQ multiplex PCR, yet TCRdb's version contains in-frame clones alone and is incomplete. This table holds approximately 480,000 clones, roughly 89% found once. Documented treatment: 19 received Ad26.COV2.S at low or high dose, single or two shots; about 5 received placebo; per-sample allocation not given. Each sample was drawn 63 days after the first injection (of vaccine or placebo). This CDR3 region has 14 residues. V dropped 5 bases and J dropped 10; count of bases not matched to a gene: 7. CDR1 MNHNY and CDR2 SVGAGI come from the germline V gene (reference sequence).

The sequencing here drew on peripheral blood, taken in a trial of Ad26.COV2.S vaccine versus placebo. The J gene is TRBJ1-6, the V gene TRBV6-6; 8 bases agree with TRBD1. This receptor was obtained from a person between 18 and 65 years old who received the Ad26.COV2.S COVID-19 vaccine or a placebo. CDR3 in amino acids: CASSRGQGESPLHF. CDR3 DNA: TGTGCCAGCAGTCGAGGACAGGGTGAATCACCCCTCCACTTT.